This TCR beta chain appears in the sequencing data of a study of blood T cell repertoires in COVID-19. Trimming removed 4 bases from V and 3 bases from J, with 9 bases in between. This CDR3 region has 12 residues. Germline CDR1 reads GTSNPN; CDR2 reads SVGIG (reference sequence). Method: immunoSEQ multiplex PCR; TCRdb's copy keeps in-frame clones and lacks some. This sample has some 350,000 clones, with around 86% found just once. The sequencing sample was made of peripheral blood. This clonotype was sampled from a woman in her 50s with COVID-19, enrolled during active disease. The V call is TRBV30, the J call TRBJ1-1; D gene ambiguous. The CDR3 nucleotides read TGTGCCTGGACGAGAAGTTACACTGAAGCTTTCTTT. Amino acid sequence: CAWTRSYTEAFF.